This TCR beta chain was sequenced in a study of post-analysis software for immune sequencing data. This clonotype was picked up many times. Its target is not known. Study observations and caveats: Significantly decreased normalized Chao1 diversity was recorded for multiple sclerosis patients relative to controls. Under the F measure, samples that were prepared in one batch clustered strongly together.

Incorporated into the TCR beta cDNA libraries were unique molecular identifiers, which served to reduce PCR and sequencing biases. MiXCR was run by TCRdb on the PCR reads, yielding one entry per CDR3 protein. The sample yields more than 500,000 distinct CDR3 sequences, about a third seen once. The receptor comes from a girl between 2 and 17 years old with multiple sclerosis. Sequenced sample: blood.

CDR3 sequence: CSAVTVYGYTF. CDR3 in DNA: TGCAGCGCTGTGACAGTCTATGGCTACACCTTC. The V and J genes are TRBV29-1 and TRBJ1-2, with D perhaps matching TRBD1 (5 bases). The CDR3 extends over 11 amino acids. V lost 7 bases and J 4 bases, leaving 10 bases between the germline ends. In germline, CDR1 is SQVTM, CDR2 ANQGSEA.